The entry below gives a single T cell receptor beta chain sequence along with its context. Authors' analysis steps: Amplification of reference gene primers provided the estimated nucleated cell counts. The method was immunoSEQ multiplex PCR; TCRdb's version includes in-frame clones alone and lacks a portion of them. The DNA gave D and trimming, while V, J and clone size come from that table. The sample records approximately 82,000 clones, 75% to 90% being singletons. The CDR3 runs 13 residues. The V end lost 2 bases, the J end lost 4 bases, and 8 bases lay between the germline ends. CDR1 is SEHNR, CDR2 FQNEAQ, per germline (reference sequence). This sample stems from a study of blood T cell repertoires in COVID-19.

The sequencing input was peripheral blood. The origin of this receptor is a human donor in a cohort sampled during active COVID-19. J is TRBJ1-1 and V is TRBV7-9; no definite D call. CDR3 nucleotides: TGTGCCAGCAGCTTAAAAGGCGGCACTGAAGCTTTCTTT. Its protein product is CASSLKGGTEAFF.